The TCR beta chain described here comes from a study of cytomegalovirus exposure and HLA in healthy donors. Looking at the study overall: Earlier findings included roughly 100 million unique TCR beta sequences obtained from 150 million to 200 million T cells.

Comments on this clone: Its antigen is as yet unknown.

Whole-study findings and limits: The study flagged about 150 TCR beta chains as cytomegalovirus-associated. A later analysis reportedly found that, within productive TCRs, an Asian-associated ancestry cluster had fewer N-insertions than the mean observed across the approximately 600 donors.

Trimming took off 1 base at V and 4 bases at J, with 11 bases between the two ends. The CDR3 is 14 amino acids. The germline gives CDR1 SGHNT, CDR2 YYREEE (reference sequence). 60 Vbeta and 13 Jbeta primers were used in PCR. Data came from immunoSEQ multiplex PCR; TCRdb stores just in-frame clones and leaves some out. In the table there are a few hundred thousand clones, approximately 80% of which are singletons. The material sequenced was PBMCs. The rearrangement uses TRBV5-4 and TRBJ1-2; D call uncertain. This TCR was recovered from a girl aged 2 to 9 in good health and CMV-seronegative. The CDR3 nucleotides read TGTGCCAGCAGCTTGTACCTAGGCGGCTATGGCTACACCTTC. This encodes CASSLYLGGYGYTF.